The clone carrying this T cell receptor beta chain was seen more than once but under ten times. Its antigen is still unknown. This record belongs to a study of CD8 T cells in ankylosing spondylitis. General study findings and limits: Disease-associated clones were reportedly significantly overrepresented in matched ankylosing spondylitis synovial fluid. What appeared characteristic of ankylosing spondylitis blood was a TCR beta motif of eight or nine highly homologous variants. Disease-linked clones were CD8+ and relatively rare in peripheral blood.

V lost 3 bases to trimming and J lost 1 base, with 9 bases between them. Germline CDR1 LNHDA, CDR2 SQIVND (reference sequence). The CDR3 covers 14 residues. TCRdb re-derived calls from the 5' RACE reads in MiXCR, one entry per CDR3 protein. Of more than 600,000 distinct CDR3 sequences in the sample, roughly 19% were seen once. The specimen was blood, either unsorted or a sorted T cell fraction (not recorded which). The receptor was derived from a male donor with ankylosing spondylitis. The genes are TRBV19 and TRBJ1-1; D gene unclear. The CDR3 sequence is CASSMPTENTEAFF. As DNA, the CDR3 is TGTGCCAGTAGTATGCCTACGGAGAACACTGAAGCTTTCTTT.